The 8 T cell receptor beta chains below all came from one sample that was sequenced in a study of blood T cell repertoires in COVID-19. Measured with immunoSEQ multiplex PCR; TCRdb has only the in-frame clones, and not every one. The sample consists of about 100,000 clones, over 75% of them appearing once. What was sequenced was peripheral blood. These TCRs come from a woman in her twenties or thirties with acute or convalescent COVID-19.

The rearrangement joins TRBV13 to TRBJ2-3, with D possibly matching TRBD1 (6 bases). The germline CDR1 and CDR2 sequences are PRHDT and FYEKMQ (reference sequence). This CDR3 has 16 amino acids. Trimming took 4 bases from V and 0 from J, leaving 14 bases between them. CDR3 residues: CASSSMGDKSTDTQYF. The CDR3 DNA sequence: TGTGCCAGCAGCTCAATGGGGGACAAAAGCACAGATACGCAGTATTTT.

This chain uses TRBV9 with TRBJ2-1, with a weak D call TRBD1 (6 bases). V shed 4 bases and J shed 0 bases, with 11 bases lying between them. The CDR3 is 15 residues long. The germline V gene has CDR1 SGDLS and CDR2 YYNGEE. CDR3 protein: CASSTQGSSYNEQFF. DNA for the CDR3: TGTGCCAGCAGCACCCAGGGGAGCTCCTACAATGAGCAGTTCTTC.

In nucleotides, the CDR3 is TGTGCCAGCAGCCCTCCGGGACAGGGCTACGAGCAGTACTTC. Encoded protein: CASSPPGQGYEQYF. The chain couples TRBV13 to TRBJ2-7; 9 bases are a match to TRBD1. V lost 5 bases, J lost 3 bases, and 5 bases stayed unmatched. Germline V lookup: CDR1 PRHDT, CDR2 FYEKMQ (reference sequence). CDR3 size: 14 residues.

V is TRBV15 and J is TRBJ2-7; a weak D match, TRBD1 (5 bases). The CDR3 has 15 amino acids. Germline V gives CDR1 LNHNV, CDR2 YYDKDF (reference sequence). Trimming shortened V by 0 bases and J by 5 bases, and 14 bases separated the two germline ends. The CDR3 spells CATSRDQGTIDEQYF. Here the CDR3 DNA reads TGTGCCACCAGCAGAGATCAGGGTACTATCGACGAGCAGTACTTC.

This clone turned up a few times. In DNA form, the CDR3 reads TGTGCCAGCAGCAAAATTACGGGGTTTGCAGATACGCAGTATTTT. It translates to CASSKITGFADTQYF. The V call is TRBV21-1, the J call TRBJ2-3; the table names TRBD2, a call not compared with the DNA. TRBV21-1 is classified as a pseudogene. This CDR3 contains 15 residues.

The chain employs TRBV29-1 and TRBJ2-2; a possible D gene is TRBD1 (8 bases). V lost 5 bases and J lost 5, with 15 bases in between. The CDR3 is 14 residues long. Germline V gene lookup returns CDR1 SQVTM and CDR2 ANQGSEA. CDR3 sequence: CSVSGQGLTGELFF. DNA of the CDR3: TGCAGCGTTTCCGGACAGGGACTAACCGGGGAGCTGTTTTTT.

The gene calls are TRBV7-9 and TRBJ1-3; 7 bases are shared with TRBD1. The junction had 23 bases not matched to a gene; V was cut back by 7 bases and J by 2 bases. The CDR3 consists of 20 residues. From germline, CDR1 is SEHNR and CDR2 FQNEAQ (reference sequence). Here the CDR3 DNA reads TGTGCCAGCACCATACCGTCTGTGCTAAACAGGGGAAAGCCTGGAAACACCATATATTTT. Residues: CASTIPSVLNRGKPGNTIYF.

This sequence joins TRBV27 and TRBJ1-6; 8 nucleotides match TRBD1. CDR3 length equals 17 residues. Losses at the gene ends were 1 base for V and 8 bases for J; bases not matched to a gene: 10. Germline assignment: CDR1 MNHEY and CDR2 SMNVEV (reference sequence). CDR3 DNA: TGTGCCAGCAGTTTATTTCCGGCGGGACAGGTATATTCACCCCTCCACTTT. Its protein product is CASSLFPAGQVYSPLHF.